This T cell receptor beta chain is from a study of fetal regulatory T cell absence and autoimmunity. About the study: The IPEX patients lacked clinical diabetes but had exocrine pancreas autoimmunity.

The CDR3 contains 13 residues. V lost 3 bases and J 10 bases, leaving 18 bases between the germline ends. Looked up from germline, CDR1 is GTSNPN and CDR2 is SVGIG (reference sequence). On this clone: Antigen: not known.

Study-wide results and limits: Pancreas TCRs were oligoclonally enriched versus cord blood, some clones over 85-fold. Broadly similar TRB gene family usage was seen in pancreas and cord blood.

TCRdb's copy holds only in-frame clones and misses some; the assay was immunoSEQ multiplex PCR. The repertoire includes roughly 95,000 clones, 72% of them detected once, and 2% sits in the top ten. This sequence joins TRBV30 and TRBJ1-2, with a tentative D call TRBD1 (5 bases). This clonotype was sampled from a male donor with IPEX syndrome. The sequencing input was pancreas tissue. CDR3 DNA: TGTGCCTGGAGCCTAGATGGGGGAAGTTCCTACACCTTC. It translates to CAWSLDGGSSYTF.